This record covers a single T cell receptor (beta chain). Only in-frame clones appear in the TCRdb table, and some are missing; sequencing was by immunoSEQ multiplex PCR. The sample has about 330,000 clones; over 75% are singletons. The sample belongs to a study of blood T cell repertoires in COVID-19. Overall study: Some COVID-19 samples were acute and others convalescent; all came from the United States, Italy and Spain.

The TCR originated in a woman in her forties or fifties with active or convalescent COVID-19. Sequenced material: peripheral blood.

This chain's CDR3 is CASSYNAGGRYNEQFF. The CDR3 coding sequence is TGTGCCAGCAGCTACAACGCGGGGGGACGTTACAATGAGCAGTTCTTC. This chain connects TRBV7-9 to TRBJ2-1; TRBD2 matches 8 bases. The CDR3 is made up of 16 amino acids. Germline CDR1 SEHNR, CDR2 FQNEAQ (reference sequence). V trimming: 4 bases; J trimming: 4 bases; junction bases outside the gene matches: 9.